This T cell receptor beta chain appears in the sequencing data of a study of T cells expressing NK-cell markers. UMI-tagged 5'RACE template switching yielded the TCR beta cDNA. TCRdb derives one entry per CDR3 protein from the 5' RACE reads, leaving out DNA. This sample's table reports 150,000 to 160,000 distinct CDR3 sequences. The CDR3 covers 14 residues. Germline V gene sequence: CDR1 KGHDR, CDR2 SFDVKD. The TCR comes from a woman in her fifties or sixties in good health. The sequenced sample consisted of blood T cells: a sorted CD56 or NKG2C T cell subset, CD4+ or CD8+ T cells, or bulk PBMC T cells (not recorded which). The chain carries TRBV24-1 and TRBJ2-2. The CDR3 protein is CATKDRSDTGELFF.